The 4 T cell receptor beta chains listed next were all sequenced from one sample in a study of glioma-infiltrating T cells after dendritic cell vaccination. The time point denotes: after dendritic cell vaccination, including at tumor progression/relapse. Clones were read by immunoSEQ multiplex PCR, and TCRdb kept only the in-frame ones, dropping some. The sample shows about 87,000 clones, over 80% of them seen only once. The sample in question was blood, obtained after dendritic cell vaccination. These receptors all come from a human donor with glioblastoma.

At least ten counts were recorded for this clone. The rearrangement uses TRBV10-3 and TRBJ2-7; possible D gene TRBD1, 5 bases. The germline V gene has CDR1 ENHRY and CDR2 SYGVKD. CDR3 size: 14 residues. V lost 3 bases, J lost 6 bases, and 15 bases lay in between. The CDR3 coding sequence is TGTGCCATCAGTGATAGGGGTCTGCTTAGCGAGCAGTACTTC. This sequence encodes CAISDRGLLSEQYF.

CDR3 in amino acids: CASSDRLAGGQDTQYF. The CDR3 DNA reads as TGTGCCAGCAGTGACAGACTAGCGGGGGGGCAAGATACGCAGTATTTT. This chain joins TRBV6-1 and TRBJ2-3, with TRBD2 identical over 14 bases. V shed 3 bases, J shed 5 bases, and the junction held 4 bases outside the gene matches. The CDR3 extends over 16 amino acids. The germline gives CDR1 MNHNS, CDR2 SASEGT.

This clone is a singleton in its sample. V gene TRBV27 combines with J gene TRBJ2-1, with 8 bases that match TRBD1. The germline gives CDR1 MNHEY, CDR2 SMNVEV (reference sequence). The V segment lost 6 bases and the J segment 7 bases; nucleotides outside the gene matches: 2. There are 12 residues in the CDR3. This CDR3 reads CASRDRENEQFF. CDR3 in DNA: TGTGCCAGCAGGGACAGGGAAAATGAGCAGTTCTTC.

V usage is TRBV18 and J usage is TRBJ2-7, with a tentative D call TRBD2 (5 bases). The CDR3 is 15 amino acids. V shed 1 base and J shed 5 bases, with 15 bases lying between them. Germline CDR1 and CDR2: KGHSH and LQKENI. The CDR3 DNA is TGTGCCAGCTCACCACGGACCCGGGGAACGGACGAGCAGTACTTC. Protein sequence: CASSPRTRGTDEQYF.